The rows below give T cell receptor beta chains drawn from one sample of a study of blood T cell repertoires in COVID-19. The table came from immunoSEQ multiplex PCR; TCRdb's copy has only in-frame clones and leaves some out. Among around 150,000 clones, roughly 87% were seen once, and the ten largest hold about 3.9%. The sequenced material came from peripheral blood. The source of these receptors is a woman aged 55-69 years who had recovered from COVID-19. CDR3s include the opening cysteine and the closing phenylalanine or tryptophan. Each record gives: J gene, D gene, V gene, clone size, CDR3 DNA, CDR3 protein. The D gene is left open where the match is weak. Clone size is given for some rows only: seen once, a few or many times, or a class if the clone is expanded.

TRBJ2-5,TRBD1,TRBV11-2,once,TGTGCCAGCAGCCGGACAGGGCGAGGAGAGACCCAGTACTTC,CASSRTGRGETQYF
TRBJ2-5,TRBD1,TRBV24-1,once,TGTGCCACCAGTGACACAGGGGGCGCACAGACCCAGTACTTC,CATSDTGGAQTQYF
TRBJ2-7,NA,TRBV6-5,once,TGTGCCAGCAGTCAGGGGGGCGCCTACGAGCAGTACTTC,CASSQGGAYEQYF
TRBJ2-5,NA,TRBV5-4,NA,TGTGCCAGCAGCTTGGTCGTACGGGGACAAGAGACCCAGTACTTC,CASSLVVRGQETQYF
TRBJ1-1,NA,TRBV10-2,few,TGCGCCAGCAGCCCCAGGATGAACACTGAAGCTTTCTTT,CASSPRMNTEAFF
TRBJ2-1,NA,TRBV19,NA,TGTGCCAGTAGTCTTCTTAGCGGTGGTGAGCAGTTCTTC,CASSLLSGGEQFF
TRBJ1-1,NA,TRBV2,NA,TGTGCCAGCAGGCAGTTGGGGGGTCGCACTGAAGCTTTCTTT,CASRQLGGRTEAFF
TRBJ1-5,NA,TRBV6-5,NA,TGTGCCAGCAGGCGTACAGGGACTAGCAATCAGCCCCAGCATTTT,CASRRTGTSNQPQHF
TRBJ2-1,NA,TRBV5-8,NA,TGTGCCAGCAGCTTGAGTGGCAGGGAAGGTGAGCAGTTCTTC,CASSLSGREGEQFF
TRBJ2-7,NA,TRBV5-8,NA,TGTGCCAGCAGGTCCCGGGACACCGCAGCCTACGAGCAGTACTTC,CASRSRDTAAYEQYF
TRBJ1-1,NA,TRBV19,once,TGTGCCAGTAATAAGCAGTCGGGGGGAAACACTGAAGCTTTCTTT,CASNKQSGGNTEAFF
TRBJ1-4,TRBD1,TRBV7-6,NA,TGTGCCAGCAGCATTAGGACAGGGGGGAATGAAAAACTGTTTTTT,CASSIRTGGNEKLFF
TRBJ1-6,NA,TRBV30,NA,TGTGCCTGGAGTAGACAGCTGAGTTCACCCCTCCACTTT,CAWSRQLSSPLHF
TRBJ2-1,TRBD2,TRBV28,NA,TGTGCCAGCAGTCCGCTAGCGGGGGCCACTAACAATGAGCAGTTCTTC,CASSPLAGATNNEQFF
TRBJ1-6,NA,TRBV12-3/TRBV12-4,once,TGTGCCAGCAGTTTGGGGCCGGTTTCACCCCTCCACTTT,CASSLGPVSPLHF
TRBJ2-5,NA,TRBV5-1,NA,TGCGCCAGCAGCCCGTCGGCGGGTTCAGGGACCCAGTACTTC,CASSPSAGSGTQYF
TRBJ1-6,NA,TRBV6-5,NA,TGTGCCAGCCGCCCGACTATTAATGATTCACCCCTCCACTTT,CASRPTINDSPLHF
TRBJ1-3,TRBD1,TRBV13,NA,TGTGCCAGCAGACTTACAGGGGGCTCTGGAAACACCATATATTTT,CASRLTGGSGNTIYF
TRBJ2-7,TRBD1,TRBV29-1,NA,TGCAGCGCTGGGGACAGCCTCCTCTCCTACGAGCAGTACTTC,CSAGDSLLSYEQYF
TRBJ1-4,NA,TRBV23-1,NA,TGCGCCAGCAGTCACCGCCTATCACCCGGGGCTAATGAAAAACTGTTTTTT,CASSHRLSPGANEKLFF
TRBJ1-1,NA,TRBV11-1,NA,TGTGCCAGCAGCTTAGAAACAGCCTCTGAAGCTTTCTTT,CASSLETASEAFF
TRBJ1-1,TRBD1,TRBV7-2,once,TGTGCCAGCAGCGTACAGGGGTTCACTGAAGCTTTCTTT,CASSVQGFTEAFF
TRBJ2-5,TRBD2,TRBV6-1,once,TGTGCCAGTCGAAGCGGGGGGGCCTCAGAGACCCAGTACTTC,CASRSGGASETQYF
TRBJ2-3,TRBD2,TRBV6-6,NA,TGTGCCAGCCAGCCGGGACTAGCTCTCGATACGCAGTATTTT,CASQPGLALDTQYF
TRBJ1-4,NA,TRBV5-6,NA,TGTGCCAGCAGCTTGACAGCCAGAAGCCTAAATGAAAAACTGTTTTTT,CASSLTARSLNEKLFF
TRBJ1-2,NA,TRBV2,NA,TGTGCCAGCACAGGGATTAACTATGGCTACACCTTC,CASTGINYGYTF
TRBJ2-2,TRBD1,TRBV5-4,NA,TGTGCCAGCAGCCGGGGACAGCTGAACACCGGGGAGCTGTTTTTT,CASSRGQLNTGELFF
TRBJ1-4,TRBD1,TRBV4-1,NA,TGCGCCAGCAGCCAAGGGCAGGGGGGTGAAAAACTGTTTTTT,CASSQGQGGEKLFF
TRBJ2-1,NA,TRBV12-5,NA,TGTGCTAGTGGTTTCAGATACAATGAGCAGTTCTTC,CASGFRYNEQFF
TRBJ1-4,NA,TRBV20-1,NA,TGCAGTGCTAGAGATAGCGAAAAACTGTTTTTT,CSARDSEKLFF
TRBJ2-5,NA,TRBV18,NA,TGTGCCAGCTCACCACGTGTCGATCGGGAGACCCAGTACTTC,CASSPRVDRETQYF
TRBJ2-5,NA,TRBV5-6,NA,TGTGCCAGCAGCACAGGGCCCCTGCTAGAGACCCAGTACTTC,CASSTGPLLETQYF
TRBJ1-3,NA,TRBV7-9,NA,TGTGCCAGCAGCTTAACCGGGGCTGGAAACACCATATATTTT,CASSLTGAGNTIYF
TRBJ2-2,TRBD1,TRBV11-3,NA,TGTGCCAGCAGCACCGGGACAGCGAACACCGGGGAGCTGTTTTTT,CASSTGTANTGELFF
TRBJ1-6,NA,TRBV5-6,NA,TGTGCCAGCAGCTTGGGCGGGGGCAACTCACCCCTCCACTTT,CASSLGGGNSPLHF
TRBJ1-5,TRBD1,TRBV20-1,NA,TGCAGTGCTAGTGCAGGGGGTAGTAGCAATCAGCCCCAGCATTTT,CSASAGGSSNQPQHF
TRBJ1-1,TRBD1,TRBV29-1,NA,TGCAGCGTCGAAACGACAGGGGGCTTAGAAGCTTTCTTT,CSVETTGGLEAFF
TRBJ2-2,TRBD2,TRBV9,once,TGTGCCAGCAGCCTTAGATCTAGCGGGGCCACCGGGGAGCTGTTTTTT,CASSLRSSGATGELFF
TRBJ2-3,TRBD2,TRBV7-9,NA,TGTGCCAGCAGCCCCGGACTAGCGGGGGGGCAACCAGATACGCAGTATTTT,CASSPGLAGGQPDTQYF
TRBJ2-3,NA,TRBV20-1,NA,TGCAGTGCTTGGCGAGGAGATACGCAGTATTTT,CSAWRGDTQYF
TRBJ1-1,TRBD1,TRBV5-1,NA,TGCGCCAGCAGCATAAAAGGGACAGGGGACACTGAAGCTTTCTTT,CASSIKGTGDTEAFF
TRBJ2-1,TRBD2,TRBV29-1,NA,TGCAGCGCTCAACCGCTAGCGGGGGGGAGCTCCTACAATGAGCAGTTCTTC,CSAQPLAGGSSYNEQFF
TRBJ2-3,NA,TRBV5-1,NA,TGCGCCAGTCGACCGGGGGAACACACAGATACGCAGTATTTT,CASRPGEHTDTQYF
TRBJ1-2,NA,TRBV14,NA,TGTGCCAGCAGCCAAGTTACGGGGGGCTACACCTTC,CASSQVTGGYTF
TRBJ2-5,TRBD2,TRBV10-2,NA,TGCGCCAGCGGGACTAGCGGGGTAGAGACCCAGTACTTC,CASGTSGVETQYF
TRBJ2-5,TRBD2,TRBV5-4,NA,TGTGCCAGCAGCCTGGTGGGGGGGGGACCCCAAGAGACCCAGTACTTC,CASSLVGGGPQETQYF
TRBJ1-1,NA,TRBV2,NA,TGTGCCAGCAGTATGACTAACACTGAAGCTTTCTTT,CASSMTNTEAFF